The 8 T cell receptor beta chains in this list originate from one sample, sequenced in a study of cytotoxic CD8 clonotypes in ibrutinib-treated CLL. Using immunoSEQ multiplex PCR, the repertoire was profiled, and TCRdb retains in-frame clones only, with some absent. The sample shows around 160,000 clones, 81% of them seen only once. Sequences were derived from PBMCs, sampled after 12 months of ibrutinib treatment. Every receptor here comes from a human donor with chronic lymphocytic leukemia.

This CDR3 is CASREGPGSDEQYF. Written as DNA, the CDR3 is TGTGCCAGCAGGGAAGGACCGGGTAGCGACGAGCAGTACTTC. The chain combines TRBV6-5 with TRBJ2-7, with a tentative D call TRBD2 (5 bases). The V and J ends lost 6 bases and 5 bases respectively, with 17 bases between them. This CDR3 has 14 residues. The germline gives CDR1 MNHEY, CDR2 SVGAGI.

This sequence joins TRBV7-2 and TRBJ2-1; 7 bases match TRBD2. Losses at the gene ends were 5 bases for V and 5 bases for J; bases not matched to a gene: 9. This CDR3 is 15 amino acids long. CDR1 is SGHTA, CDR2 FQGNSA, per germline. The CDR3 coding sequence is TGTGCCAGCAGCCCCGCTAGCGGTAATCACAATGAGCAGTTCTTC. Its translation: CASSPASGNHNEQFF.

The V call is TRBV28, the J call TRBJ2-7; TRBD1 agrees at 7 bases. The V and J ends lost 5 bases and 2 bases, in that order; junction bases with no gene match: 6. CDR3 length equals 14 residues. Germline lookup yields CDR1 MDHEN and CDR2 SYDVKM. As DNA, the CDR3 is TGTGCCAGCAGTCGAGGGGGCTCGACCTACGAGCAGTACTTC. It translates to CASSRGGSTYEQYF.

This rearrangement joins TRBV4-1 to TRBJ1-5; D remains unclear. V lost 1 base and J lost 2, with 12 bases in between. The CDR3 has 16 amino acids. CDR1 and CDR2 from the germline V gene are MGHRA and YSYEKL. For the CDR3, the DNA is TGCGCCAGCAGCCAAGTGGCAGGAATTGGCAATCAGCCCCAGCATTTT. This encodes CASSQVAGIGNQPQHF.

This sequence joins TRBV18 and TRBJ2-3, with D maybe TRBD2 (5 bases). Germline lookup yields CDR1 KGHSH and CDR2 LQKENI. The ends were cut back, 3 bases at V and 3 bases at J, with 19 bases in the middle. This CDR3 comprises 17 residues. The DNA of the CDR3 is TGTGCCAGCTCACCTCGGGGATTCACCGCCCGAACAGATACGCAGTATTTT. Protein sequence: CASSPRGFTARTDTQYF.

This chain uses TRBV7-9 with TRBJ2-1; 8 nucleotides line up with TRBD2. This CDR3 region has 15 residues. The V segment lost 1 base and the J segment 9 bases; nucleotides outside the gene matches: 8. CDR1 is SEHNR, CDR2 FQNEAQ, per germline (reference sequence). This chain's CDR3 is CASSLDSGGPGEQFF. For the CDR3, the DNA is TGTGCCAGCAGCTTAGATTCGGGAGGGCCTGGTGAGCAGTTCTTC.

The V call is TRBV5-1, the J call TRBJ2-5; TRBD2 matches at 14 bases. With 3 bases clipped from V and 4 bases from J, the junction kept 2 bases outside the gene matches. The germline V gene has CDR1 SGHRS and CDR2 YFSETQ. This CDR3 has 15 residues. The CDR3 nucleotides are TGCGCCAGCAGCTCCGGGACTAGCGGGGGAGAGACCCAGTACTTC. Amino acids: CASSSGTSGGETQYF.

CDR3 sequence: CATGRGSGETQYF. The CDR3 DNA follows: TGTGCCACCGGGCGGGGGTCGGGAGAGACCCAGTACTTC. This sequence joins TRBV10-3 and TRBJ2-5; 7 nucleotides agree with TRBD2. The junction had 9 bases not matched to a gene; V was cut back by 10 bases and J by 4 bases. The CDR3 contains 13 residues. Germline V gives CDR1 ENHRY, CDR2 SYGVKD.